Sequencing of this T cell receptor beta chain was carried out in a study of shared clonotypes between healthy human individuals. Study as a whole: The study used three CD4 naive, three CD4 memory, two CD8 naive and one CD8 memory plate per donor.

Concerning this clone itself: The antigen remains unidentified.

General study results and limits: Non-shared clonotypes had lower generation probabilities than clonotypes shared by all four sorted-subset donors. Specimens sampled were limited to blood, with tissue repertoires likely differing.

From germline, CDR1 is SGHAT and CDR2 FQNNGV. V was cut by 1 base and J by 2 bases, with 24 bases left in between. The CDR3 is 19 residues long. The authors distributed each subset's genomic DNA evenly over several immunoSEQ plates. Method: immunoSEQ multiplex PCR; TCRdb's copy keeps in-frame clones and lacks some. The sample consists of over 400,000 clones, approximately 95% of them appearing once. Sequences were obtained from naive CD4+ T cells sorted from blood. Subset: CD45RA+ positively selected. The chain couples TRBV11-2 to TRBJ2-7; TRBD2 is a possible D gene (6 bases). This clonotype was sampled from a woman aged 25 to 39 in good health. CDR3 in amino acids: CASSLVGGGWFDTPYEQYF. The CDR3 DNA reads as TGTGCCAGCAGCTTAGTGGGAGGTGGGTGGTTTGATACGCCCTACGAGCAGTACTTC.